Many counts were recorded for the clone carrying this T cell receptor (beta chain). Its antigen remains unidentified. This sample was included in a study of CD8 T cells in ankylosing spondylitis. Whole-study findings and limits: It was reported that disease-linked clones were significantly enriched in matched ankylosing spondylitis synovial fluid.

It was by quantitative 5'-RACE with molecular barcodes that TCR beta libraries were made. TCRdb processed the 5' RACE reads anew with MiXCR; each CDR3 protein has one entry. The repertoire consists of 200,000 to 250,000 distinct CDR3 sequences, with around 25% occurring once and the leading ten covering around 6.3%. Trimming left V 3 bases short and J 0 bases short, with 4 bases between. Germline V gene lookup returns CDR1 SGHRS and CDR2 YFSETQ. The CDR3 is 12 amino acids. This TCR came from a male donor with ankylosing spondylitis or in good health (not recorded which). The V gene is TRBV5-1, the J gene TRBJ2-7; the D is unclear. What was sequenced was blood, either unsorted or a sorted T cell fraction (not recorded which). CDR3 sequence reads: CASSSYSYEQYF. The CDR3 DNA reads TGCGCCAGCAGCTCCTACTCCTACGAGCAGTACTTC.